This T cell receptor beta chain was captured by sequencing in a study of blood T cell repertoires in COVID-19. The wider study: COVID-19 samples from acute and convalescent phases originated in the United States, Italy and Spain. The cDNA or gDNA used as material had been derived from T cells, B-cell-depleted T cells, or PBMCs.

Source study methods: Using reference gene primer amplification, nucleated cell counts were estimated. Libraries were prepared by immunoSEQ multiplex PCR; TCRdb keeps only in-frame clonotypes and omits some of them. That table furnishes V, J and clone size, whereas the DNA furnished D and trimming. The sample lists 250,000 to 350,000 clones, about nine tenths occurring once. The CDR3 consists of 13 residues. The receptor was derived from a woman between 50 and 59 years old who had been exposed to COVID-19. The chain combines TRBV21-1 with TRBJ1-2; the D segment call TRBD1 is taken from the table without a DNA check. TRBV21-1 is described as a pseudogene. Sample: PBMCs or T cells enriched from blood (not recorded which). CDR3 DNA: TGTGCCAGCAAAGGGACAGGACTCTATGGCTACACCTTC. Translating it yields CASKGTGLYGYTF.